This section outlines one T cell receptor beta chain sequence together with its context. Its antigen is still unknown. No base qualities exist here, and no much larger clone lies one base off it. Receptor amplification or capture employed the immunoSEQ multiplex PCR assay. Here the immuneACCESS table is served through TCRdb, limited to in-frame sequences with V and J called. Missing clones are a known gap in these copies; in checked studies unresolved V genes cover under half, and the rest lacks a known reason. The sample table lists roughly 57,000 clones, about nine tenths of them with a count of one. The ten top clones hold approximately 0.58% of the sample. V sheds 6 bases and J sheds 6 bases, leaving 15 bases between their ends. In the germline V gene, CDR1 corresponds to LGHNT and CDR2 to FRNRAP. Including the terminal cysteine and phenylalanine, the CDR3 comprises 15 residues. CDR3 DNA is the only sequence kept; it has 45 bases, read in frame from the first base.

This sample is drawn from a study of T cell changes during pregnancy in multiple sclerosis (dated by TCRdb to between 2018 and 2021). In the study overall: Changes in the T cell repertoire over the course of pregnancy were examined in this study in women with multiple sclerosis.

Sequencing used CD4+ T cells from peripheral blood mononuclear cells, obtained after pregnancy. The TCR comes from a female donor with multiple sclerosis, enrolled in a pregnancy study. The sequence joins TRBV12-5 to TRBJ1-6; the D gene is perhaps TRBD1, on 5 matching bases. The DNA sequence follows: TGTGCTAGTGGGGGGATACAGGTAGGTAATTCACCCCTCCACTTT. Its coded protein is CASGGIQVGNSPLHF.